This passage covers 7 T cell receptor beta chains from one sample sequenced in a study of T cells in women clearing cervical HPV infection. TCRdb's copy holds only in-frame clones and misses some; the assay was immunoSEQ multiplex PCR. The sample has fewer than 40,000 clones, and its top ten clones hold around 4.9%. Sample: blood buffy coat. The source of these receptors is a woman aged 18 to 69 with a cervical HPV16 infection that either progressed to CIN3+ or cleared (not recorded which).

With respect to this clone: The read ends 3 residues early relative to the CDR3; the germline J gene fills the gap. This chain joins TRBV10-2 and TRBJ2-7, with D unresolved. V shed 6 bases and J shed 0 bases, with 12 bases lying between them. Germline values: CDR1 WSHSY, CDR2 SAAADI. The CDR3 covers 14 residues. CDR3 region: CASRRASSSYEQYF. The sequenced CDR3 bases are TGCGCCAGCAGAAGGGCCTCAAGCTCCTACGAG.

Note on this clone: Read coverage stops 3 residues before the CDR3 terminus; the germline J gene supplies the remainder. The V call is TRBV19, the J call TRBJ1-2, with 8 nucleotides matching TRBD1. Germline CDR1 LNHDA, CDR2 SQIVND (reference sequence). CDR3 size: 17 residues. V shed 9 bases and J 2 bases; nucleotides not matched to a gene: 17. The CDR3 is CASIGTGHRGFNYGYTF. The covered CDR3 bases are TGTGCCAGCATCGGGACAGGACATAGGGGGTTCAACTATGGC. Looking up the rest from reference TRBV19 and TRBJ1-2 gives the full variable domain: DGGITQSPKYLFRKEGQNVTLSCEQNLNHDAMYWYRQDPGQGLRLIYYSQIVNDFQKGDIAEGYSVSREKKESFPLTVTSAQKNPTAFYLCASIGTGHRGFNYGYTFGSGTRLTVV.

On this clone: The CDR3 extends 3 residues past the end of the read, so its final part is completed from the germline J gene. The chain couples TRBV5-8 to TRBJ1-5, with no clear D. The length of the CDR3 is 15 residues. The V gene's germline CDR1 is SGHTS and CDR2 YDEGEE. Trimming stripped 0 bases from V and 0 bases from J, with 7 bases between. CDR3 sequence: CASSLGGYSNQPQHF. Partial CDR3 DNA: TGTGCCAGCAGCTTGGGCGGTTATAGCAATCAGCCC.

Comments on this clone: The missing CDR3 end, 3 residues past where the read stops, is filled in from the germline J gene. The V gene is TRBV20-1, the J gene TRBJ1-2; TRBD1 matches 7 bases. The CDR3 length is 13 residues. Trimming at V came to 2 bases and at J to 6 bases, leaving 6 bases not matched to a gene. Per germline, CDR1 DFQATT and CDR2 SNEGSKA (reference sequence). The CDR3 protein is CSARQDRSDGYTF. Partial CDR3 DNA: TGCAGTGCTAGACAGGACAGGTCCGATGGC.

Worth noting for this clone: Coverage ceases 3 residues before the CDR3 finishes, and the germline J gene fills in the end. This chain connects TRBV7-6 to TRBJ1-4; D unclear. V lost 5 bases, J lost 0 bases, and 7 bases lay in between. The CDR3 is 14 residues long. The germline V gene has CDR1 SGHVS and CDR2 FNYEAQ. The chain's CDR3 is CASSPQTTNEKLFF. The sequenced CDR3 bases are TGTGCCAGCAGCCCCCAGACAACTAATGAAAAA.

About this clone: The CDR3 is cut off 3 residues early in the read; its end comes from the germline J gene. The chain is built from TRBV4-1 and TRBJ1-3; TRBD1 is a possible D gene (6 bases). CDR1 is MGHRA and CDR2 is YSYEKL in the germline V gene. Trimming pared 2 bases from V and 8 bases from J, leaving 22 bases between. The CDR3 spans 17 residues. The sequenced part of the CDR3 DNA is TGCGCCAGCAGCCAATTATTCACAACAGGGAAAGGCGACACC. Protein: CASSQLFTTGKGDT. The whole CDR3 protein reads CASSQLFTTGKGDTIYF.

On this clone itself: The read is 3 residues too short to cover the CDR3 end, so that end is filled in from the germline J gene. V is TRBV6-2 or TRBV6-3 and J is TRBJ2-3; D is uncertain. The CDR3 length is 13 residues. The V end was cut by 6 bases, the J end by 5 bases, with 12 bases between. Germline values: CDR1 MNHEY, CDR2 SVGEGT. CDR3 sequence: CASSKSFGDTQYF. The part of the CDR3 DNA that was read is TGTGCCAGCAGCAAGTCATTCGGAGATACG.